One and the same sample provided the 22 T cell receptor beta chains below, sequenced in a study of T cells in women clearing cervical HPV infection. Using immunoSEQ multiplex PCR, the repertoire was profiled, and TCRdb retains in-frame clones only, with some absent. The listing contains some 30,000 clones. The sample consisted of blood buffy coat. The source of these receptors is a woman aged 18-69 years with a cervical HPV16 infection that either progressed to CIN3+ or cleared (not recorded which).

As concerns this clone: The CDR3 extends 3 residues past the end of the read, so its final part is completed from the germline J gene. The rearrangement joins TRBV9 to TRBJ2-7, with 11 bases lining up with TRBD2. V lost 4 bases, J lost 2 bases, and 2 bases stayed unmatched. CDR1 and CDR2 (germline): SGDLS, YYNGEE. This CDR3 has 14 amino acids. The part of the CDR3 DNA that was read is TGTGCCAGCAGCATTAGCGGGGGGGCCTACGAG. Translating gives CASSISGGAYE. The whole CDR3 protein reads CASSISGGAYEQYF. Based on the CDR3 plus reference TRBV9 and TRBJ2-7, the full variable domain is DSGVTQTPKHLITATGQRVTLRCSPRSGDLSVYWYQQSLDQGLQFLIQYYNGEERAKGNILERFSAQQFPDLHSELNLSSLELGDSALYFCASSISGGAYEQYFGPGTRLTVT.

This CDR3 is CASSGGYTQYF. CDR3 DNA, as far as it was read: TGTGCCAGCAGCGGGGGATATACG. The chain employs TRBV6-2 or TRBV6-3 and TRBJ2-3; TRBD2 is a possible D gene (6 bases). The read finishes 3 residues shy of the CDR3 end, and the germline J gene is used to complete it. Trimming took off 6 bases at V and 7 bases at J, with 8 bases between the two ends. This CDR3 contains 11 residues. Germline V gene sequence: CDR1 MNHEY, CDR2 SVGEGT.

Remarks on this clone: The observed sequence ends 3 residues before the CDR3 terminus, with the missing tail filled in from the germline J gene. The chain links TRBV7-9 to TRBJ1-2, with D possibly being TRBD1 (5 bases). Germline V gene sequence: CDR1 SEHNR, CDR2 FQNEAQ (reference sequence). The CDR3 runs to 12 residues. The CDR3 DNA, read in part, is TGTGCCAGCAGCCCCACAGGTTTCGTC. Its translation: CASSPTGFV. The full CDR3 protein is CASSPTGFVYTF.

A note on this clone: The read terminates 3 residues before the CDR3 end, so the remaining end is supplied by the germline J gene. The gene calls are TRBV6-4 and TRBJ1-6; TRBD1 matches 9 bases. Germline CDR1 MRHNA, CDR2 SNTAGT. V gave up 4 bases and J gave up 6 bases; unmatched junction bases: 4. The CDR3 is 15 residues long. The CDR3 protein is CASSARDRVNSPLHF. The CDR3 bases that were read are TGTGCCAGCAGTGCCCGGGACAGGGTTAATTCACCC.

Comments on this clone: The read falls 3 residues short of the CDR3 end, and the missing part is taken from the germline J gene. The V call is TRBV5-4, the J call TRBJ2-2; 8 nucleotides line up with TRBD1. Germline trimming cut 6 bases from V and 5 bases from J; bases unmatched to any gene: 12. Germline V lookup: CDR1 SGHNT, CDR2 YYREEE (reference sequence). The CDR3 extends over 16 amino acids. This CDR3 is CASKQDGTGLTGELFF. Incomplete CDR3 DNA: TGTGCCAGCAAACAGGACGGGACAGGTCTGACCGGGGAG.

CDR3 protein: CSAGTSGSEQFF. CDR3 bases read: TGCAGTGCTGGAACTAGCGGGAGTGAG. V gene TRBV20-1 combines with J gene TRBJ2-1, with TRBD2 matching over 11 bases. The CDR3 is cut off 3 residues early in the read; its end comes from the germline J gene. V lost 5 bases to trimming and J lost 9 bases; unmatched junction nucleotides: 3. This CDR3 is built from 12 residues. CDR1 DFQATT and CDR2 SNEGSKA come from the germline V gene (reference sequence).

A word on this clone: The read terminates 3 residues ahead of where the CDR3 ends, so the germline J gene completes it. The rearrangement uses TRBV2 and TRBJ1-2, with 9 bases matching TRBD1. V lost 6 bases to trimming and J lost 6 bases; unmatched junction nucleotides: 11. The length of the CDR3 is 15 residues. Per germline, CDR1 SNHLY and CDR2 FYNNEI. The part of the CDR3 DNA that was read is TGTGCCAGCAGCCGTAAACAGGGGGCGCAGAATGGC. As protein: CASSRKQGAQNG. From start to end, the CDR3 is CASSRKQGAQNGYTF.

Comments on this clone: The read falls 3 residues short of the CDR3 end, and the missing part is taken from the germline J gene. J is TRBJ2-3 and V is TRBV12-3 or TRBV12-4; no firm D call. The CDR3 runs 14 residues. V lost 1 base and J lost 6, with 11 bases in between. The CDR3 sequence: CASSLGPAPDTQYF. Partial CDR3 DNA: TGTGCCAGCAGTTTAGGGCCCGCCCCCGATACG.

CDR3 bases read: TGTGCCAGCAGTAGAGACAGGGTCAATTCACCG. Translation gives CASSRDRVNSP. The whole CDR3 region reads CASSRDRVNSPLFF. This rearrangement joins TRBV2 to TRBJ2-2; 7 nucleotides line up with TRBD1. Sequencing ends 3 residues short of the CDR3 end; the germline J gene provides the rest. Per germline, CDR1 SNHLY and CDR2 FYNNEI. The CDR3 runs to 14 residues.

Concerning this clone itself: The CDR3 goes on 3 residues after the read ends, and that part is filled in from the germline J gene. The chain carries TRBV5-4 and TRBJ2-2; D possibly matches TRBD1 or TRBD2 (6 bases each). Trimming took 3 bases from V and 4 from J, leaving 13 bases between them. The CDR3 covers 15 residues. Germline CDR1 is SGHNT and CDR2 is YYREEE (reference sequence). The sequenced part of the CDR3 DNA is TGTGCCAGCAGCTGGGGAGGAGGGGGCACCGGGGAG. It translates to CASSWGGGGTGE. In full, the CDR3 reads CASSWGGGGTGELFF.

With regard to this clone: The CDR3 is cut off 3 residues early in the read; its end comes from the germline J gene. The rearrangement uses TRBV7-2 and TRBJ1-2, with D possibly being TRBD1 (6 bases). Germline CDR1 reads SGHTA; CDR2 reads FQGNSA. This CDR3 has 15 amino acids. The CDR3 here is CASSIRNTGWETYTF. The covered CDR3 bases are TGTGCCAGCAGCATCCGAAATACAGGGTGGGAGACC.

On this clone: Read coverage stops 3 residues before the CDR3 terminus; the germline J gene supplies the remainder. The chain employs TRBV18 and TRBJ1-4; D perhaps matches TRBD1 (6 bases). CDR1 and CDR2 from the germline V gene are KGHSH and LQKENI. This CDR3 contains 12 residues. CDR3 bases read: TGTGCCAGCCGGGACAACCACGAACCA. Its translation is CASRDNHEP. The entire CDR3 is CASRDNHEPLFF.

In regard to this clone: The CDR3 end is not reached by the read, which stops 3 residues before it; the germline J gene fills it in. The chain joins TRBV18 to TRBJ2-5; 8 bases map to TRBD1. The CDR3 is 14 amino acids. Germline V gene lookup returns CDR1 KGHSH and CDR2 LQKENI. Trimming removed 6 bases from V and 1 base from J; junction bases left unmatched: 4. CDR3 sequence reads: CASSNTGGQETQYF. The sequenced CDR3 bases are TGTGCCAGCTCGAACACAGGGGGCCAAGAGACC.

For this clone: Read data end 3 residues before the CDR3 end; the end is taken from the germline J gene. This sequence joins TRBV20-1 and TRBJ2-7; D gene ambiguous. The CDR3 length is 14 residues. Germline-derived CDR1 and CDR2 are DFQATT and SNEGSKA (reference sequence). V was clipped by 3 bases and J by 3 bases, with 15 bases between them. The CDR3 here is CSARKDGLYYEQYF. CDR3 bases read: TGCAGTGCTAGGAAAGATGGGCTTTACTACGAG.

Remarks on this clone: The CDR3 end falls 3 residues outside the read, so it is completed with the germline J gene. The rearrangement links TRBV5-6 to TRBJ2-1; 13 nucleotides line up with TRBD2. After removal of 6 bases from V and 8 bases from J, the junction contained 8 bases not matched to a gene. This CDR3 region has 15 residues. Per the germline V gene, CDR1 is SGHDT and CDR2 is YYEEEE. This CDR3 is CASTVLAGGPHEQFF. Partial CDR3 DNA: TGTGCCAGCACAGTACTAGCGGGGGGGCCCCATGAG.

As concerns this clone: The read is 3 residues too short to cover the CDR3 end, so that end is filled in from the germline J gene. The V call is TRBV7-6, the J call TRBJ1-4; D may be TRBD1 (5 bases). The germline V and J ends were trimmed by 1 base and 6 bases, with 15 bases remaining between them. Germline lookup yields CDR1 SGHVS and CDR2 FNYEAQ. The CDR3 is 16 amino acids. The CDR3 sequence: CASSLGSWGPDEKLFF. The CDR3 DNA, read in part, is TGTGCCAGCAGCTTAGGTAGCTGGGGCCCTGATGAAAAA.

A note on this clone: Sequencing ends 3 residues short of the CDR3 end; the germline J gene provides the rest. The chain has TRBV11-3 and TRBJ1-1; the D gene is possibly TRBD1 (5 bases). The CDR3 has 15 amino acids. CDR1 is SGHNT and CDR2 is YENEEA in the germline V gene. Trimming cost V 1 base and J 4 bases, with 13 bases left between them. The CDR3 is CASSLVLGGSTEAFF. CDR3 bases read: TGTGCCAGCAGCTTAGTCTTGGGGGGGAGCACTGAA.

Note on this clone: The read terminates 3 residues before the CDR3 end, so the remaining end is supplied by the germline J gene. This chain links TRBV5-1 with TRBJ2-7; 8 bases line up with TRBD1. Trimming at V came to 3 bases and at J to 6 bases, leaving 5 bases not matched to a gene. Germline V gene sequence: CDR1 SGHRS, CDR2 YFSETQ. This CDR3 is built from 13 residues. Incomplete CDR3 DNA: TGCGCCAGCAGCTCCCTTGGACAGGGCGAG. Translating it yields CASSSLGQGE. The full CDR3 protein is CASSSLGQGEQYF.

Notes on this clone: Coverage ceases 3 residues before the CDR3 finishes, and the germline J gene fills in the end. The V gene is TRBV29-1, the J gene TRBJ1-4, with TRBD1 matching 7 bases. Per germline, CDR1 SQVTM and CDR2 ANQGSEA. The CDR3 covers 13 residues. The sequenced part of the CDR3 DNA is TGCAGCGTAAGACAGGGTAGTAATTCACCA. Translated: CSVRQGSNSP. In full, the CDR3 is CSVRQGSNSPLFF. The complete variable domain, with remaining parts taken from reference TRBV29-1 and TRBJ1-4, reads SAVISQKPSRDICQRGTSLTIQCQVDSQVTMMFWYRQQPGQSLTLIATANQGSEATYESGFVIDKFPISRPNLTFSTLTVSNMSPEDSSIYLCSVRQGSNSPLFFGSGTQLSVL.

Comment on this clone: Coverage ceases 3 residues before the CDR3 finishes, and the germline J gene fills in the end. The chain employs TRBV18 and TRBJ2-2; a weak D match, TRBD1 (5 bases). Looked up from germline, CDR1 is KGHSH and CDR2 is LQKENI. The CDR3 runs 14 residues. The CDR3 region is CASSPGLGVEKLFF. CDR3 bases read: TGTGCCAGCTCACCCGGATTAGGGGTAGAAAAG.

On this clone itself: Coverage ceases 3 residues before the CDR3 finishes, and the germline J gene fills in the end. This chain uses TRBV5-1 with TRBJ2-7, with 9 bases fitting TRBD1. This CDR3 spans 12 amino acids. The germline V gene has CDR1 SGHRS and CDR2 YFSETQ. V lost 5 bases and J lost 3; bases outside the gene matches: 0. CDR3 protein: CASRGQGYEQYF. The CDR3 DNA, read in part, is TGCGCCAGCAGGGGACAGGGCTACGAG.

Turning to this clone: The DNA ends 3 residues before the CDR3 does, and the rest of the CDR3 is filled in from the germline J gene. The rearrangement joins TRBV20-1 to TRBJ2-3; TRBD2 agrees at 7 bases. The germline V gene encodes CDR1 DFQATT and CDR2 SNEGSKA (reference sequence). This CDR3 has 14 residues. The CDR3 DNA, read in part, is TGCAGTGCTAGAGATAGGGAGGGGATGTGGACG. Its protein product is CSARDREGMWT. The full CDR3 protein is CSARDREGMWTQYF.